What follows are 15 T cell receptor beta chains derived from one specimen sequenced in a study of blood T cell repertoires in COVID-19 (dated by TCRdb to about 2020). Receptor amplification or capture employed the immunoSEQ multiplex PCR assay. This is the immuneACCESS table as TCRdb keeps it, with only in-frame sequences that have V and J called. A part of the clones is gone; compared with another copy, unresolved V genes explain less than half, and the rest is unexplained. The sample profile shows roughly 110,000 clones; about 91% of them were found once. The ten largest clones capture 5.5% to 8% of the sample. The specimen was peripheral blood. These receptors all stem from a man aged 45-65 years with active or convalescent COVID-19.

The V and J genes are TRBV4-2 and TRBJ2-7; 10 positions match TRBD1. The CDR3 runs to 17 residues. CDR1 is LGHNA, CDR2 YNFKEQ, per germline. Trimming cost V 0 bases and J 5 bases; bases outside gene matches: 10. As DNA, the CDR3 is TGTGCCAGCAGCCAAGAGGCCTCGGGGACAGGGGACCACGAGCAGTACTTC. Protein product: CASSQEASGTGDHEQYF.

This clone appeared a single time. V usage is TRBV29-1 and J usage is TRBJ1-1; a weak D match, TRBD1 (5 bases). The germline V and J ends were trimmed by 4 bases and 1 base, with 13 bases remaining between them. The CDR3 contains 14 residues. Germline V gives CDR1 SQVTM, CDR2 ANQGSEA. This CDR3 is CSVGQGLPNTEAFF. The CDR3 DNA is TGCAGCGTTGGTCAGGGACTACCGAACACTGAAGCTTTCTTT. Full variable domain (outside the CDR3, taken from reference TRBV29-1 and TRBJ1-1): SAVISQKPSRDICQRGTSLTIQCQVDSQVTMMFWYRQQPGQSLTLIATANQGSEATYESGFVIDKFPISRPNLTFSTLTVSNMSPEDSSIYLCSVGQGLPNTEAFFGQGTRLTVV.

The chain couples TRBV6-1 to TRBJ1-1; D is ambiguous. Germline CDR1 reads MNHNS; CDR2 reads SASEGT. The CDR3 runs 13 residues. Trimming cost V 3 bases and J 1 base, with 6 bases left between them. CDR3: CASSDRGNTEAFF. In DNA, the CDR3 is TGTGCCAGCAGTGACCGGGGGAACACTGAAGCTTTCTTT.

The V and J genes are TRBV9 and TRBJ2-2; 8 bases fit TRBD2. The V gene's germline CDR1 is SGDLS and CDR2 YYNGEE. The CDR3 is 19 amino acids. V shed 0 bases and J 7 bases; nucleotides not matched to a gene: 17. This chain's CDR3 is CASSVVPRSSGKVGGELFF. CDR3 in DNA: TGTGCCAGCAGCGTAGTTCCCCGGAGTAGCGGGAAGGTCGGCGGGGAGCTGTTTTTT.

This chain connects TRBV3-1 (or the pseudogene TRBV3-2) to TRBJ1-2, with D possibly being TRBD1 (5 bases). The CDR3 has 15 residues. Per the germline V gene, CDR1 is LGHDT and CDR2 is YNNKEL (reference sequence). V lost 0 bases to trimming and J lost 4 bases, with 12 bases between them. CDR3 amino acids: CASSQETGGAYGYTF. As DNA, the CDR3 is TGTGCCAGCAGCCAAGAGACCGGGGGAGCCTATGGCTACACCTTC.

This clone is a singleton in its sample. The chain employs TRBV4-1 and TRBJ2-3, with 9 bases identical to TRBD1. V was pared by 1 base and J by 2 bases, with 10 bases of the junction left unmatched. In germline, CDR1 is MGHRA, CDR2 YSYEKL. The CDR3 is 18 residues long. CDR3 coding DNA: TGCGCCAGCAGCCAAGTAGTAGTAACAGGGGGCTACACAGATACGCAGTATTTT. Translation: CASSQVVVTGGYTDTQYF.

The chain recombines TRBV30 with TRBJ2-2; 8 bases align to TRBD1. Germline assignment: CDR1 GTSNPN and CDR2 SVGIG (reference sequence). The J segment lost 5 bases and the V segment lost 2 bases, leaving 4 bases of the junction unmatched. The CDR3 length is 14 residues. CDR3 DNA: TGTGCCTGGAGTAGGACAGGGAGGACCGGGGAGCTGTTTTTT. Translation gives CAWSRTGRTGELFF.

In DNA form, the CDR3 reads TGCGCCAGCAGCTTGGGCCCGGGACAGGGAGTAAGAAATGAGCAGTTCTTC. This translates into CASSLGPGQGVRNEQFF. V is TRBV5-1 and J is TRBJ2-1; TRBD1 matches 9 bases. CDR1 and CDR2 (germline): SGHRS, YFSETQ. V shed 0 bases, J shed 7 bases, and the junction held 11 bases outside the gene matches. The CDR3 consists of 17 residues.

The genes are TRBV5-1 and TRBJ1-3; no definite D call. The CDR3 covers 16 residues. Germline assignment: CDR1 SGHRS and CDR2 YFSETQ. The V end was cut by 1 base, the J end by 0 bases, with 11 bases between. CDR3 residues: CASSLFSGASGNTIYF. For the CDR3, the DNA is TGCGCCAGCAGCTTGTTTTCCGGAGCCTCTGGAAACACCATATATTTT.

The chain recombines TRBV7-9 with TRBJ1-2, with 7 bases lining up with TRBD1. Germline CDR1 reads SEHNR; CDR2 reads FQNEAQ (reference sequence). This CDR3 comprises 14 residues. The trim removed 5 bases at V and 4 bases at J, leaving 7 bases unmatched. The chain's CDR3 is CASSPLGQTYGYTF. For the CDR3, the DNA is TGTGCCAGCAGCCCCCTGGGACAGACCTATGGCTACACCTTC.

The J gene is TRBJ2-7, the V gene TRBV6-1; D is perhaps TRBD1 (6 bases). CDR3 length: 15 amino acids. Germline V lookup: CDR1 MNHNS, CDR2 SASEGT. Trimming removed 0 bases at V and 5 bases at J, with 14 bases between. The DNA for the CDR3 is TGTGCCAGCAGTGAAGCGCTTCAAGGGGGACACGAGCAGTACTTC. Translation gives CASSEALQGGHEQYF.

The chain is built from TRBV6-2 or TRBV6-3 and TRBJ1-5; D perhaps matches TRBD1 (6 bases). Germline loops: CDR1 MNHEY, CDR2 SVGEGT. The V gene lost 3 bases and the J gene lost 0 bases, with 12 bases spanning the gap. The CDR3 contains 16 residues. As DNA, the CDR3 is TGTGCCAGCAGTTATTCAGGGGCTCTTAGCAATCAGCCCCAGCATTTT. Translating it yields CASSYSGALSNQPQHF.

This chain uses TRBV3-1 (or the pseudogene TRBV3-2) with TRBJ1-2; 8 bases match TRBD1. CDR1 LGHDT and CDR2 YNNKEL come from the germline V gene (reference sequence). CDR3 size: 15 residues. The V segment lost 4 bases and the J segment 4 bases; nucleotides outside the gene matches: 8. CDR3 amino acids: CASSPGTGDIYGYTF. The CDR3 DNA reads TGTGCCAGCAGCCCGGGGACAGGAGACATCTATGGCTACACCTTC.

CDR3 in amino acids: CASSYWLRTGGDQETQYF. The CDR3 nucleotides read TGTGCCAGCAGTTACTGGTTGCGCACAGGGGGCGATCAAGAGACCCAGTACTTC. The chain uses TRBV6-2 or TRBV6-3 and TRBJ2-5, with TRBD1 matching 9 bases. V lost 1 base and J lost 2; bases outside the gene matches: 11. The CDR3 runs 18 residues. Germline CDR1 MNHEY, CDR2 SVGEGT.

The table lists this clone with a count of one. This sequence joins TRBV7-2 and TRBJ1-5, with TRBD1 matching over 8 bases. The J segment lost 7 bases and the V segment lost 5 bases, leaving 4 bases of the junction unmatched. This CDR3 spans 13 amino acids. Germline CDR1 SGHTA, CDR2 FQGNSA. CDR3 region: CASSTSGGQPQHF. In nucleotides, the CDR3 is TGTGCCAGCAGCACCTCAGGGGGCCAGCCCCAGCATTTT. Drawing the rest from reference TRBV7-2 and TRBJ1-5, the complete variable domain is GAGVSQSPSNKVTEKGKDVELRCDPISGHTALYWYRQSLGQGLEFLIYFQGNSAPDKSGLPSDRFSAERTGGSVSTLTIQRTQQEDSAVYLCASSTSGGQPQHFGDGTRLSIL.